This T cell receptor (beta chain) was captured in a study of T cell clonotyping in hematopoietic cell transplantation. Study-wide findings and caveats: Higher Inverse Simpson Index values in graft donor and pretransplant recipient predicted broader posttransplant TCR diversity. No sorting was done, leaving CD4 and CD8 contributions mixed. Few recipient clonotypes overlapped donors; over 95% were de novo at given depth.

Measured with immunoSEQ multiplex PCR; TCRdb has only the in-frame clones, and not every one. The table shows tens of thousands of clones, with 85% to 95% occurring only once. V lost 2 bases and J lost 7, with 12 bases in between. Germline V gene data show CDR1 as MNHNY and CDR2 as SVGAGI (reference sequence). The CDR3 spans 14 residues. Concerning this clone: Antigen specificity is unknown.

This chain links TRBV6-6 with TRBJ1-5, with D perhaps matching TRBD1 (5 bases). The sequence derives from a woman in her forties or fifties in good health. Some clones in this sample may be carry-over from other donors' samples. The sequenced material came from peripheral blood mononuclear cells. CDR3 nucleotides: TGTGCCAGCAGTTACACCCAAGGGGAGCAGCCCCAGCATTTT. Translating gives CASSYTQGEQPQHF.